The clone carrying this TCR beta chain was counted many times. Using unique molecular identifiers, the investigators prepared the TCRbeta library. Each CDR3 protein is one row after TCRdb ran MiXCR on the PCR reads. This sample yields 350,000 to 400,000 distinct CDR3 sequences, of which roughly 20% are seen a single time; less than 4.5% belongs to the top ten. These data come from a study of T-cell reconstitution after alpha-beta-depleted transplantation in children. This CDR3 is 15 amino acids long. The germline CDR1 and CDR2 sequences are SGHKS and YYEKEE (reference sequence). V lost 5 bases to trimming and J lost 2 bases, with 13 bases between them.

Specimen: PBMCs from the stem cell graft donor, collected from the stem cell graft. The J gene is TRBJ2-2, the V gene TRBV5-5; D is uncertain. The sequence was obtained from a human donor who donated a stem cell graft to a child with acute myeloid leukemia. In nucleotides, the CDR3 is TGTGCCAGCAGGGCGACCGGCCCCAACACCGGGGAGCTGTTTTTT. This sequence encodes CASRATGPNTGELFF.